These 3 T cell receptor beta chains share one sample of origin, sequenced in a study of blood T cell repertoires in COVID-19 (dated by TCRdb to 2018 to 2021). The library came from the immunoSEQ multiplex PCR assay. TCRdb retrieved this table from immuneACCESS and kept in-frame rearrangements only. Not all clones are present; in checked studies, unresolved V genes account for under half, and no reason is known for the remainder. The sample yields about 280,000 clones; less than 85% were counted once. The ten largest clones capture 2.5% of the sample. Sample: PBMCs or T cells enriched from blood (not recorded which). These receptors all come from a woman in her forties or fifties who had recovered from COVID-19.

The V gene is TRBV5-1, the J gene TRBJ2-7; 9 bases agree with TRBD1. The CDR3 extends over 15 amino acids. J gave up 0 bases and V 4 bases, and 5 bases lay outside the gene matches. The germline V gene has CDR1 SGHRS and CDR2 YFSETQ. CDR3: CASSARDRASYEQYF. The CDR3, as DNA: TGCGCCAGCAGCGCCCGGGACAGGGCCTCCTACGAGCAGTACTTC.

This clone was seen a few times. The V gene is TRBV19, the J gene TRBJ1-1; 7 bases match TRBD1. This CDR3 spans 16 amino acids. CDR1 is LNHDA and CDR2 is SQIVND in the germline V gene (reference sequence). Losses at the gene ends were 2 bases for V and 0 bases for J; bases not matched to a gene: 6. The CDR3: CASSIMTGWMNTEAFF. The CDR3 DNA is TGTGCCAGTAGTATAATGACAGGGTGGATGAACACTGAAGCTTTCTTT.

V and J are TRBV19 and TRBJ2-7; 8 positions match TRBD2. The CDR3 has 14 amino acids. Per germline, CDR1 LNHDA and CDR2 SQIVND (reference sequence). With 8 bases clipped from V and 5 bases from J, the junction kept 11 bases outside the gene matches. CDR3 in amino acids: CASAPQGLEHEQYF. CDR3 nucleotides: TGTGCCAGTGCGCCCCAGGGACTAGAACACGAGCAGTACTTC. The entire variable domain, with the rest obtained from reference TRBV19 and TRBJ2-7, is as follows: DGGITQSPKYLFRKEGQNVTLSCEQNLNHDAMYWYRQDPGQGLRLIYYSQIVNDFQKGDIAEGYSVSREKKESFPLTVTSAQKNPTAFYLCASAPQGLEHEQYFGPGTRLTVT.